This paragraph reports one T cell receptor (beta chain). This sample was included in a study of beta chain features in type 1 diabetes. Sorted populations all had greater than 95% purity. This CDR3 is 13 amino acids long. Germline lookup yields CDR1 SGHTA and CDR2 FQGNSA. V lost 5 bases to trimming and J lost 5 bases, with 12 bases between them. Investigators reverse transcribed all isolated RNA, so they sequenced expressed TCRB transcripts. Here immunoSEQ multiplex PCR was the method, and the copy in TCRdb shows in-frame clones only, minus some. The repertoire has roughly 290,000 clones, roughly 8% of them found once; the top ten carry 1%.

V is TRBV7-2 and J is TRBJ2-5; no clear D gene. The clonotype comes from a woman under 30 in good health. The sample taken for sequencing was central memory CD4+ T cells from blood. The DNA of the CDR3 is TGTGCCAGCAGCCTAAGAATGGGGGAGACCCAGTACTTC. Protein: CASSLRMGETQYF.